These T cell receptor beta chains were read from a single sample in a study of STAT5B mutations in CD4+ large granular lymphocyte leukemia. Libraries were prepared by immunoSEQ multiplex PCR; TCRdb keeps only in-frame clonotypes and omits some of them. The table includes approximately 24,000 clones, 65% to 90% detected once. Sequencing was done on a sample of CD4+ T cells from blood buffy coats. The source of these receptors is a human donor in good health. Each CDR3 is given with its conserved first and last residue. Clone sizes are given selectively: once, few, many, or a class where the clone is expanded.

clone_size: .; v_call: TRBV25-1; cdr3_aa: CASTGNVAGSYEQYF
clone_size: .; v_call: TRBV5-4; cdr3_aa: CASSLDKNQPQHF
clone_size: .; v_call: TRBV19; cdr3_aa: CASSIYGGDSQLGTEAFF
clone_size: .; v_call: TRBV2; cdr3_aa: CASRGQGYEQYF
clone_size: .; v_call: TRBV6-1; cdr3_aa: CASTLVQANQPQHF
clone_size: .; v_call: TRBV4-3; cdr3_aa: CASSQVTGGDEQYF
clone_size: .; v_call: TRBV5-1; cdr3_aa: CASSLLPGLEGTNEKLFF
clone_size: .; v_call: TRBV28; cdr3_aa: CASSLSGGKNIQYF
clone_size: once; v_call: TRBV30; cdr3_aa: CAWSRGRGDTTDTQYF
clone_size: .; v_call: TRBV6-5; cdr3_aa: CASSYGGETPIF
clone_size: .; v_call: TRBV2; cdr3_aa: CASSVTHNTEAFF
clone_size: once; v_call: TRBV30; cdr3_aa: CAWSHRDNQPQHF
clone_size: .; v_call: TRBV28; cdr3_aa: CASRGATRAEGTQYF
clone_size: .; v_call: TRBV7-3; cdr3_aa: CASSRLATDTQYF
clone_size: .; v_call: TRBV6-1; cdr3_aa: CASARQDYGYTF
clone_size: once; v_call: TRBV30; cdr3_aa: CAWSALTSARAVDRELFF
clone_size: .; v_call: TRBV7-2; cdr3_aa: CASSFQGEPHYEQYF
clone_size: .; v_call: TRBV7-9; cdr3_aa: CASSPGSYGYTF
clone_size: .; v_call: TRBV28; cdr3_aa: CASSSGDRASWYGYTF
clone_size: .; v_call: TRBV5-4; cdr3_aa: CASSLVRYEGYTF
clone_size: .; v_call: TRBV4-2; cdr3_aa: CASSPFALQGIFGNTIYF
clone_size: .; v_call: TRBV14; cdr3_aa: CASSQSGRALYNEQFF
clone_size: .; v_call: TRBV6-5; cdr3_aa: CASSRGQGGIRELFF
clone_size: once; v_call: TRBV7-8; cdr3_aa: CASSFAGYGSNTEAFF
clone_size: .; v_call: TRBV6-5; cdr3_aa: CASSYSGSGSSNEQFF
clone_size: .; v_call: TRBV2; cdr3_aa: CASIERREGRNEQFF
clone_size: .; v_call: TRBV19; cdr3_aa: CASSIGTGNDYGYTF
clone_size: few; v_call: TRBV19; cdr3_aa: CASSEALIKSSTGELFF
clone_size: once; v_call: TRBV6-1; cdr3_aa: CASKGHLINQPQHF
clone_size: .; v_call: TRBV6-5; cdr3_aa: CASNKRRDRASPLHF
clone_size: .; v_call: TRBV5-8; cdr3_aa: CASSLADPLQETQYF
clone_size: .; v_call: TRBV5-8; cdr3_aa: CASSLRENYGYTF
clone_size: .; v_call: TRBV5-6; cdr3_aa: CASSLGGGQYTGELFF